The following is a T cell receptor (beta chain) sequence with its context. This sample was included in a study of OX40 agonist ivuxolimab in advanced cancers. The wider study: Ivuxolimab, which is an agonistic anti-OX40 (CD134) antibody, was administered to the patients.

The repertoire was sequenced with immunoSEQ multiplex PCR; TCRdb's copy has only in-frame clones and lacks some. Here the sample spans almost 50,000 clones, approximately 81% being singletons. The length of the CDR3 is 15 residues. Trimming took 0 bases from V and 4 from J; bases not matched to a gene: 3. Germline V CDR1 and CDR2: SGHRS, YFSETQ. The sample here was CD4+ or CD8+ T cells sorted from blood, taken in a trial of the OX40 agonist ivuxolimab. The origin of this receptor is an adult with an advanced solid tumor such as melanoma, head and neck, liver or kidney cancer. The chain joins TRBV5-1 to TRBJ2-7, with 11 bases that match TRBD2. The CDR3 DNA is TGCGCCAGCAGCTTGGCCTTAGCGGGAGGGTACGAGCAGTACTTC. This translates into CASSLALAGGYEQYF.